A selection of T cell receptor beta chains follows, all from one sample in a study of blood T cell repertoires in COVID-19. Only in-frame clones appear in the TCRdb table, and some are missing; sequencing was by immunoSEQ multiplex PCR. The sample yields around 250,000 clones, around 93% seen once. Sample: PBMCs or T cells enriched from blood (not recorded which). The receptors originated from a man between 40 and 49 years old who had been exposed to COVID-19. The CDR3 runs from the conserved cysteine through the conserved F or W. Each record gives: J gene, D gene, clone size, CDR3 length, V gene, CDR3 protein, CDR3 DNA. A D gene is named only where the DNA matches it firmly. The size entry is marked missing in some rows and otherwise reads once, few, many or a size class.

J: TRBJ2-7
D: TRBD1
size: few
length: 14
V: TRBV5-4
CDR3: CASSMRTGYYEQYF
DNA: TGTGCCAGCAGCATGCGGACAGGGTACTACGAGCAGTACTTC

J: TRBJ2-1
D: .
size: .
length: 12
V: TRBV6-5
CDR3: CASSIVRNEQFF
DNA: TGTGCCAGCAGTATCGTCCGGAATGAGCAGTTCTTC

J: TRBJ1-1
D: TRBD1
size: .
length: 13
V: TRBV4-1
CDR3: CASSRDRGEEAFF
DNA: TGCGCCAGCAGCCGGGACAGGGGAGAGGAAGCTTTCTTT

J: TRBJ2-5
D: .
size: .
length: 13
V: TRBV6-5
CDR3: CASRTRGQETQYF
DNA: TGTGCCAGCAGGACCCGGGGGCAAGAGACCCAGTACTTC

J: TRBJ1-1
D: .
size: .
length: 17
V: TRBV9
CDR3: CASSVGGLLLPSTEAFF
DNA: TGTGCCAGCAGCGTAGGGGGACTTCTGCTGCCTAGCACTGAAGCTTTCTTT

J: TRBJ2-3
D: .
size: .
length: 11
V: TRBV14
CDR3: CASSQVQTQYF
DNA: TGTGCCAGCAGCCAAGTCCAGACGCAGTATTTT

J: TRBJ2-1
D: .
size: .
length: 12
V: TRBV2
CDR3: CASREGLDEQFF
DNA: TGTGCCAGCAGGGAGGGCCTGGATGAGCAGTTCTTC

J: TRBJ2-7
D: TRBD2
size: .
length: 20
V: TRBV3-1/TRBV3-2
CDR3: CASSTSGRRLGLHYYYEQYF
DNA: TGTGCCAGTTCAACTAGCGGGAGGCGCCTGGGTCTCCATTACTACTACGAGCAGTACTTC

J: TRBJ2-2
D: TRBD2
size: .
length: 15
V: TRBV28
CDR3: CASSFTSGSSGELFF
DNA: TGTGCCAGCAGTTTTACTAGCGGGAGCTCCGGGGAGCTGTTTTTT

J: TRBJ1-1
D: .
size: few
length: 17
V: TRBV6-1
CDR3: CASSEGRPPERYTEAFF
DNA: TGTGCCAGCAGTGAAGGGCGCCCCCCGGAGCGCTACACTGAAGCTTTCTTT

J: TRBJ1-6
D: .
size: .
length: 18
V: TRBV7-9
CDR3: CASSYSGTSSSYNSPLHF
DNA: TGTGCCAGCAGTTACTCCGGGACATCCAGCTCCTATAATTCACCCCTCCACTTT

J: TRBJ2-7
D: .
size: .
length: 14
V: TRBV19
CDR3: CASSIGGHSYEQYF
DNA: TGTGCCAGTAGTATTGGCGGGCACTCCTACGAGCAGTACTTC

J: TRBJ2-7
D: TRBD1
size: .
length: 14
V: TRBV4-1
CDR3: CASSHLTGVDEQYF
DNA: TGCGCCAGCAGCCACTTGACAGGGGTGGACGAGCAGTACTTC

J: TRBJ1-1
D: .
size: .
length: 15
V: TRBV5-6
CDR3: CASSLAPGWNTEAFF
DNA: TGTGCCAGCAGCTTGGCGCCCGGGTGGAACACTGAAGCTTTCTTT

J: TRBJ2-7
D: .
size: once
length: 14
V: TRBV4-1
CDR3: CASSLQVDYYEQYF
DNA: TGCGCCAGCAGCCTACAGGTGGACTACTACGAGCAGTACTTC

J: TRBJ1-5
D: TRBD1
size: .
length: 17
V: TRBV7-9
CDR3: CASSPGQGAYSNQPQHF
DNA: TGTGCCAGCAGCCCCGGACAGGGGGCTTATAGCAATCAGCCCCAGCATTTT

J: TRBJ1-2
D: .
size: .
length: 12
V: TRBV9
CDR3: CASTQGEGGYTF
DNA: TGTGCCAGCACCCAAGGGGAGGGAGGCTACACCTTC

J: TRBJ1-1
D: .
size: .
length: 15
V: TRBV5-1
CDR3: CASSPRTGGNAEAFF
DNA: TGCGCCAGCAGCCCCCGGACGGGCGGGAACGCTGAAGCTTTCTTT

J: TRBJ2-3
D: .
size: few
length: 14
V: TRBV20-1
CDR3: CSASLRGSTDTQYF
DNA: TGCAGTGCTAGTCTAAGGGGGAGCACAGATACGCAGTATTTT

J: TRBJ2-2
D: TRBD1
size: .
length: 21
V: TRBV28
CDR3: CASSSPVLSPVRQGNTGELFF
DNA: TGTGCCAGCAGTTCCCCTGTTTTGTCACCTGTCCGACAGGGGAACACCGGGGAGCTGTTTTTT

J: TRBJ2-1
D: .
size: .
length: 15
V: TRBV9
CDR3: CASSVEASMVNEQFF
DNA: TGTGCCAGCAGCGTAGAAGCTAGTATGGTAAATGAGCAGTTCTTC

J: TRBJ1-5
D: TRBD1
size: .
length: 13
V: TRBV27
CDR3: CASSLQGAQPQHF
DNA: TGTGCCAGCAGTCTACAGGGGGCGCAGCCCCAGCATTTT

J: TRBJ2-2
D: TRBD2
size: .
length: 16
V: TRBV7-2
CDR3: CASSLGLAGADGELFF
DNA: TGTGCCAGCAGCTTAGGGCTAGCGGGAGCGGACGGGGAGCTGTTTTTT

J: TRBJ2-4
D: .
size: .
length: 13
V: TRBV13
CDR3: CASSLVVEDIQYF
DNA: TGTGCCAGCAGCTTGGTCGTTGAGGACATTCAGTACTTC

J: TRBJ2-1
D: TRBD2
size: .
length: 15
V: TRBV2
CDR3: CASTWTSGSQNEQFF
DNA: TGTGCCAGCACCTGGACTAGCGGGAGTCAAAATGAGCAGTTCTTC

J: TRBJ2-7
D: .
size: .
length: 12
V: TRBV12-5
CDR3: CATSKASYEQYF
DNA: TGTGCTACTTCTAAAGCGTCCTACGAGCAGTACTTC

J: TRBJ2-2
D: .
size: once
length: 16
V: TRBV3-1/TRBV3-2
CDR3: CASSRWTMQNTGELFF
DNA: TGTGCCAGCAGCCGCTGGACTATGCAGAACACCGGGGAGCTGTTTTTT

J: TRBJ2-7
D: TRBD1
size: .
length: 13
V: TRBV10-1
CDR3: CAKPGQGNHEQYF
DNA: TGCGCCAAACCGGGACAGGGGAACCACGAGCAGTACTTC

J: TRBJ2-7
D: TRBD1
size: .
length: 16
V: TRBV27
CDR3: CASSLIGPGQGYEQYF
DNA: TGTGCCAGCAGTTTAATTGGCCCGGGACAGGGTTACGAGCAGTACTTC

J: TRBJ2-2
D: .
size: .
length: 15
V: TRBV3-1/TRBV3-2
CDR3: CASSQWRENTGELFF
DNA: TGTGCCAGCAGCCAATGGCGGGAGAACACCGGGGAGCTGTTTTTT

J: TRBJ2-3
D: TRBD2
size: .
length: 14
V: TRBV10-2
CDR3: CASRLAGGTDTQYF
DNA: TGCGCCAGCAGATTAGCGGGAGGCACAGATACGCAGTATTTT

J: TRBJ1-1
D: TRBD1
size: .
length: 16
V: TRBV5-1
CDR3: CASSRGQGARSTEAFF
DNA: TGCGCCAGCAGCAGGGGACAGGGGGCAAGGAGCACTGAAGCTTTCTTT